This T cell receptor (beta chain) comes out of a study of T cells in Graves' hyperthyroidism and ophthalmopathy. This clonotype was picked up many times. What it recognizes is unknown. Study-level points and caveats: Median prediction lead before ophthalmopathy onset was 6.5 to 7 months with the model.

TCR beta CDR3 region amplification was performed from RNA transcripts. Using the HTBI primer set, a first-round RT-PCR was run on the TCR CDR3. TCRdb analysed the multiplex PCR reads with MiXCR anew, one entry per CDR3 protein. The repertoire holds around 520,000 distinct CDR3 sequences, with about 15% as singletons. Diagnoses were made from clinical symptoms, serum measures (thyroxine and TRAb), thyroid ultrasound and orbital computed tomography. Between the trimmed V and J ends, which lost 4 bases and 15 bases, there was a span of 18 bases. Germline V gene sequence: CDR1 KGHDR, CDR2 SFDVKD. The CDR3 contains 13 residues.

The chain couples TRBV24-1 to TRBJ1-5, with a weak D call TRBD1 (5 bases). The sequenced sample consisted of blood. This clonotype was obtained from a woman aged 18-29 years with Graves' hyperthyroidism. The CDR3: CATSEPDRIALHF. The CDR3 nucleotides are TGTGCCACCAGTGAACCTGACAGAATAGCGTTGCATTTT.